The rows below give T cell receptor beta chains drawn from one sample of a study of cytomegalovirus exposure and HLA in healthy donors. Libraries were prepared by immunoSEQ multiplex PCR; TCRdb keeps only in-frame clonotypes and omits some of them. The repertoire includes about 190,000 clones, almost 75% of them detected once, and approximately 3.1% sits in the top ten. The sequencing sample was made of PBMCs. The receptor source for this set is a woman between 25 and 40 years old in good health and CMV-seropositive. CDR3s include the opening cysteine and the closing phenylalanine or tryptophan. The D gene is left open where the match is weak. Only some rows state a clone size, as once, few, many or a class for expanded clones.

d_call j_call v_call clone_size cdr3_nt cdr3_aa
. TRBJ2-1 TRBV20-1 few TGCAGTGCCAGAGCAGGGGTTGAGCAGTTCTTC CSARAGVEQFF
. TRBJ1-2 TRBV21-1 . TGTGCCAGCAGCAAAACGGACAGGGCAGGTGGCTACACCTTC CASSKTDRAGGYTF
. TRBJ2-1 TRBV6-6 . TGTGCCAGCAGTACCGAAACTTACAATGAGCAGTTCTTC CASSTETYNEQFF
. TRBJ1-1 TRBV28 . TGTGCCAGCAGTCGACGGGCCTCCCGGGAGGCTTTCTTT CASSRRASREAFF
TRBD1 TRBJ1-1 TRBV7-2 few TGTGCCAGCAGCTACACAGGGGGCGTAGACCGCACTGAAGCTTTCTTT CASSYTGGVDRTEAFF
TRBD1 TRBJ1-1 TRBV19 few TGTGCCAGTACCCCCGACAGGGACACTGAAGCTTTCTTC CASTPDRDTEAFF
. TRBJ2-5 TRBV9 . TGTGCCAGCAGCGTAGGGCCGGATCAAGGGAGCCGGGAGACCCAGTACTTC CASSVGPDQGSRETQYF
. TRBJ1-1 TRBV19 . TGTGCCAGTAGAGGACGGGAGAACACTGAAGCTTTCTTT CASRGRENTEAFF
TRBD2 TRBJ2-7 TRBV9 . TGTGCCAGCAGCGCCACGGGACGGGGGGACGAGCAGTACTTC CASSATGRGDEQYF
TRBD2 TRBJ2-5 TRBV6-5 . TGTGCCAGCAGTTACCCGGGACTAGCGGGTCAAGAGACCCAGTACTTC CASSYPGLAGQETQYF
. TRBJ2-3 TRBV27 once TGTGCCAGCACTCCACCCTTTTCGGCGGGGAGGTTGTGGGATACGCAGTATTTT CASTPPFSAGRLWDTQYF
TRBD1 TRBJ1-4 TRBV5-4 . TGTGCCAGCAGCCAGAGGGGGACAGGAGGTAATGAAAAACTGTTTTTT CASSQRGTGGNEKLFF
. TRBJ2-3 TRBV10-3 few TGTGCCATCAGTGAGGAGGGCAGCACAGATACGCAGTATTTT CAISEEGSTDTQYF
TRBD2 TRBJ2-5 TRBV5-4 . TGTGCCAGCAGCATTCGGACTAGCGGTGAGACCCAGTACTTC CASSIRTSGETQYF
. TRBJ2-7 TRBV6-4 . TGTGCCAGCAGACACAGGGTTATTTCCTACGAGCAGTACTTC CASRHRVISYEQYF
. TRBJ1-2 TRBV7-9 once TGTGCCAGCAGCTTAGAGGGAGGTGACTATGGCTACACCTTC CASSLEGGDYGYTF
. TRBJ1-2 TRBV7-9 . TGTGCCAGCAGCCACGGCGGGGTAGCTAACTATGGCTACACCTTC CASSHGGVANYGYTF
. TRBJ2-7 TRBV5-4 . TGTGCCAGCAGCTCTTCCTACGAGCAGTACTTC CASSSSYEQYF
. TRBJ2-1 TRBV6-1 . TGTGCCAGCAGTGGCCCAGCGGTAAGCTCCTACAATGAGCAGTTCTTC CASSGPAVSSYNEQFF
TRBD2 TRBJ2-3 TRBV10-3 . TGTGCCATCGGAAGAGCGGGGGCGCGGGATACGCAGTATTTT CAIGRAGARDTQYF
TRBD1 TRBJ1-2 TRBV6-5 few TGTGCCAGCAGTTCCAGGACAGGGAACGGCTACACCTTC CASSSRTGNGYTF
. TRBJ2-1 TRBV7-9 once TGTGCCAGCAGCCCCCGGGACTGGACCTACAATGAGCAGTTCTTC CASSPRDWTYNEQFF
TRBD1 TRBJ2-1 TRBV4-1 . TGCGCCAGCAGCGTACGGCGGACAGGGGACAATGAGCAGTTCTTC CASSVRRTGDNEQFF
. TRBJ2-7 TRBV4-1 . TGCGCCAGCAGCCAAGAAAGTAGGGGGTCCTACGAGCAGTACTTC CASSQESRGSYEQYF
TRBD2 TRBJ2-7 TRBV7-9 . TGTTCCAGCAGCTGGGGACTAGCGGGTTCCGTCTACGAGCAGTACTTC CSSSWGLAGSVYEQYF
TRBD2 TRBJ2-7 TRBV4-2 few TGTGCCAGCAGCCGGGGCGGGAGCACCTACGAGCAGTACTTC CASSRGGSTYEQYF